This TCR beta chain was recovered during a study of T cell responses to AZD1222 COVID-19 vaccine. Only in-frame clones appear in the TCRdb table, and some are missing; sequencing was by immunoSEQ multiplex PCR. The repertoire includes about 120,000 clones, roughly four fifths of them detected once, and less than 5% sits in the top ten. Study results and limitations: At baseline, seropositivity was found in only a handful of AZD1222 recipients. With dominance at 160-218 and 743-854, vaccine-associated CD4 TCRs spanned spike. The repertoires were collected only after the peak T cell response.

A word on this clone: Its antigen is as yet unknown.

The clonotype comes from an adult in good health. Sequencing used peripheral blood, obtained on day 0 of AZD1222 vaccination.

The CDR3 DNA sequence: TGTGCCTGGAGTAGGCAGCACTATGGCTACACCTTC. This translates into CAWSRQHYGYTF. The chain is built from TRBV30 and TRBJ1-2; no definite D call. Germline V CDR1 and CDR2: GTSNPN, SVGIG (reference sequence). This CDR3 spans 12 amino acids. Trimming took 2 bases from V and 3 from J, leaving 7 bases between them.